The subject of this entry is one T cell receptor (beta chain). No antigen is known for it. The CDR3 runs 16 residues. Germline values: CDR1 SGHRS, CDR2 YFSETQ. The source of the sample is a study of post-analysis software for immune sequencing data. Unique molecular identifiers were present in the TCR beta cDNA libraries. A single record per CDR3 protein comes from TCRdb applying MiXCR to the PCR reads. The sample has approximately 690,000 distinct CDR3 sequences, 55% to 60% seen once. Study conclusions and caveats: Higher frequency in patients than in controls was seen for roughly five TRBV segments, with TRBV5-6, TRBV5-1 and TRBV20-1 among them.

This clonotype was obtained from a girl aged 2 to 9 with multiple sclerosis. Input material: blood. The genes are TRBV5-1 and TRBJ2-7; 8 bases align to TRBD2. The end of the DNA fits TRBJ2-5 better, so the J call may be wrong. As DNA, the CDR3 is TGCGCCAGCAGCTTCGGGACTAGTGCCCCTGCAGAGACCCAGTACTTC. This gives the protein CASSFGTSAPAETQYF.